This T cell receptor (beta chain) originates from a study of T cell changes during pregnancy in multiple sclerosis. Libraries were prepared by immunoSEQ multiplex PCR; TCRdb keeps only in-frame clonotypes and omits some of them. The sample records roughly 40,000 clones, 90% to 95% being singletons. Trimming removed 1 base at V and 7 bases at J, with 7 bases between. CDR1 is SGHAT and CDR2 is FQNNGV in the germline V gene. The CDR3 covers 12 residues. The chain carries TRBV11-2 and TRBJ1-2, with D possibly matching TRBD1 (5 bases). Sequenced here: CD8+ T cells from peripheral blood mononuclear cells, sampled before pregnancy. The sequence came from a female donor with multiple sclerosis, enrolled in a pregnancy study. In nucleotides, the CDR3 is TGTGCCAGCAGCTTAGTGGGGGGTGGCTACACCTTC. The encoded protein is CASSLVGGGYTF.